This T cell receptor beta chain appears in the sequencing data of a study of post-analysis software for immune sequencing data. The TCR beta cDNA libraries carried unique molecular identifiers. It was from about 0.98 to 11 million T cells that around 500,000 cDNA molecules came. TCRdb re-called the PCR reads through MiXCR, storing one row per CDR3 protein. The sample includes 600,000 to 750,000 distinct CDR3 sequences, roughly three fifths of them seen just once. V was pared by 11 bases and J by 5 bases, with 16 bases between. This CDR3 is 13 amino acids long. CDR1 and CDR2 (germline): MNHEY, SMNVEV (reference sequence). Study results and limitations: Under the F measure, samples that were prepared in one batch clustered strongly together. Four or five TRBV segments, TRBV5-6, TRBV5-1 and TRBV20-1 among them, were found more frequent in patients than controls. Controls had significantly higher normalized Chao1 diversity than multiple sclerosis patients.

This clonotype was observed a handful of times. Its target is unknown. The origin of this receptor is a girl aged 2 to 10 with multiple sclerosis. The chain carries TRBV27 and TRBJ2-1; no clear D. The sequencing input was blood. The CDR3 bases are TGTGCCGCACGGCAGGAGAGCCACAATGAGCAGTTCTTC. It codes for CAARQESHNEQFF.